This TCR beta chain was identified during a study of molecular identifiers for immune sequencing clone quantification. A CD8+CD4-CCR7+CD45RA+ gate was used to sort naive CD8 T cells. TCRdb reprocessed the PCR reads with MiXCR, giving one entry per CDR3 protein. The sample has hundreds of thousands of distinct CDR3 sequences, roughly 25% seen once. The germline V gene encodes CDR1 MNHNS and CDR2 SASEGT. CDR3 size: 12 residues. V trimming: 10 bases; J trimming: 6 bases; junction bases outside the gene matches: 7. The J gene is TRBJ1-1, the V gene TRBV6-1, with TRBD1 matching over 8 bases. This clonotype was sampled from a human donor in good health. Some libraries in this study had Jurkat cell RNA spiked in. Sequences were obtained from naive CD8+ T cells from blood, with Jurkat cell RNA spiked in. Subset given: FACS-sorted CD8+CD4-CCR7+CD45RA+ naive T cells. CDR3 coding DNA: TGTGCCACGCGTACCAGGGGGCCTGAAGCTTTCTTT. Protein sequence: CATRTRGPEAFF.